Shown below are 26 T cell receptor beta chains from a single sample sequenced in a study of PD-1 blockade in classical Hodgkin lymphoma. Method: immunoSEQ multiplex PCR; TCRdb's copy keeps in-frame clones and lacks some. The sample records about 110,000 clones, roughly nine tenths being singletons. No patient escaped relapse after autologous stem cell transplantation, and brentuximab vedotin exposure varied. Sample: peripheral blood mononuclear cells (PBMCs), taken before the second cycle of nivolumab. The source of these receptors is a human donor with classical Hodgkin lymphoma.

This CDR3 reads CSAKQVNEQYF. CDR3 in DNA: TGCAGTGCTAAACAGGTAAACGAGCAGTACTTC. The rearrangement joins TRBV20-1 to TRBJ2-7, with a possible D match to TRBD1 (5 bases). CDR1 is DFQATT, CDR2 SNEGSKA, per germline (reference sequence). V lost 4 bases and J 5 bases, leaving 9 bases between the germline ends. The CDR3 has 11 amino acids.

This clone was found once. The V and J genes are TRBV7-9 and TRBJ2-7; a weak D match, TRBD1 (6 bases). The CDR3 is 15 residues long. The germline V gene has CDR1 SEHNR and CDR2 FQNEAQ (reference sequence). Between the trimmed V and J ends, which lost 2 bases and 1 base, there was a span of 12 bases. The CDR3 spells CASSLSAGVSYEQYF. The CDR3 bases are TGTGCCAGCAGCTTATCGGCAGGGGTTTCCTACGAGCAGTACTTC.

V is TRBV19 and J is TRBJ2-3; D call uncertain. Germline CDR1 is LNHDA and CDR2 is SQIVND (reference sequence). The CDR3 consists of 13 residues. With 1 base removed from V and 4 bases from J, the gap between germline ends came to 6 bases. DNA for the CDR3: TGTGCCAGTAGTATAGGGGTTGCAGATACGCAGTATTTT. Encoded protein: CASSIGVADTQYF.

This clone was seen just once. CDR3 bases: TGTGCCAGCAGACCCTCAGCCCTTAATGAAAAACTGTTTTTT. Encoded protein: CASRPSALNEKLFF. V gene TRBV6-5 combines with J gene TRBJ1-4; D gene unclear. Trimming pared 6 bases from V and 4 bases from J, leaving 12 bases between. Germline-derived CDR1 and CDR2 are MNHEY and SVGAGI. The CDR3 is 14 amino acids.

This rearrangement joins TRBV19 to TRBJ1-1; D gene ambiguous. The V end was cut by 11 bases, the J end by 3 bases, with 16 bases between. Germline CDR1 LNHDA, CDR2 SQIVND (reference sequence). This CDR3 is 13 amino acids long. Here the CDR3 DNA reads TGTGCCGTCCGACCCGATTCGCACACTGAAGCTTTCTTT. Translated, it gives CAVRPDSHTEAFF.

The CDR3 DNA is TGTGCCAGCAGCTCTGTATCGCTGGGAGGGGACATTCAGTACTTC. As protein: CASSSVSLGGDIQYF. This chain links TRBV7-9 with TRBJ2-4, with TRBD2 matching 7 bases. The CDR3 runs to 15 residues. V lost 4 bases, J lost 8 bases, and 11 bases stayed unmatched. The germline gives CDR1 SEHNR, CDR2 FQNEAQ (reference sequence).

The CDR3 bases are TGTGCCAGCAGGGAAGCGGGGGGCTCCTACAATGAGCAGTTCTTC. This sequence encodes CASREAGGSYNEQFF. The chain combines TRBV13 with TRBJ2-1; 9 bases match TRBD2. V dropped 6 bases and J dropped 0; count of bases not matched to a gene: 3. Germline assignment: CDR1 PRHDT and CDR2 FYEKMQ (reference sequence). The CDR3 runs to 15 residues.

This chain links TRBV13 with TRBJ1-2; D is perhaps TRBD1 (6 bases). Per germline, CDR1 PRHDT and CDR2 FYEKMQ (reference sequence). The CDR3 has 18 amino acids. Between the trimmed V and J ends, which lost 2 bases and 3 bases, there was a span of 22 bases. The CDR3 coding sequence is TGTGCCAGCAGCTTAACCCCCTTTGAGGGGGATGGGGACTATGGCTACACCTTC. Its translation: CASSLTPFEGDGDYGYTF.

About this clone itself: Other nucleotide sequences in the sample specify the same CDR3. The gene calls are TRBV18 and TRBJ2-5, with a possible D match to TRBD2 (5 bases). The CDR3 runs 13 residues. Trimming removed 6 bases from V and 2 bases from J, with 10 bases in between. Germline-derived CDR1 and CDR2 are KGHSH and LQKENI. The CDR3: CASSLGLQETQYF. The CDR3 coding sequence is TGTGCCAGCTCCCTCGGACTGCAAGAGACCCAGTACTTC. The complete variable domain, with remaining parts taken from reference TRBV18 and TRBJ2-5, reads NAGVMQNPRHLVRRRGQEARLRCSPMKGHSHVYWYRQLPEEGLKFMVYLQKENIIDESGMPKERFSAEFPKEGPSILRIQQVVRGDSAAYFCASSLGLQETQYFGPGTRLLVL.

CDR3 protein: CASSSGQVNTEAFF. DNA of the CDR3: TGTGCCAGCAGCTCGGGACAGGTGAACACTGAAGCTTTCTTT. This rearrangement joins TRBV7-2 to TRBJ1-1, with TRBD1 matching over 8 bases. This CDR3 is 14 amino acids long. Unmatched junction bases numbered 1, after V lost 4 bases and J lost 0 bases. Germline CDR1 reads SGHTA; CDR2 reads FQGNSA. Drawing the rest from reference TRBV7-2 and TRBJ1-1, the complete variable domain is GAGVSQSPSNKVTEKGKDVELRCDPISGHTALYWYRQSLGQGLEFLIYFQGNSAPDKSGLPSDRFSAERTGGSVSTLTIQRTQQEDSAVYLCASSSGQVNTEAFFGQGTRLTVV.

The chain couples TRBV19 to TRBJ1-5; D ambiguous. The CDR3 has 15 residues. Trimming left V 2 bases short and J 3 bases short, with 11 bases between. From germline, CDR1 is LNHDA and CDR2 SQIVND (reference sequence). CDR3 bases: TGTGCCAGTAGTATACCGGGAGCCGACAATCAGCCCCAGCATTTT. Protein: CASSIPGADNQPQHF.

The J gene is TRBJ2-1, the V gene TRBV5-6; the match to TRBD2 covers 9 bases. Germline lookup yields CDR1 SGHDT and CDR2 YYEEEE. The length of the CDR3 is 17 residues. The trim removed 1 base at V and 3 bases at J, leaving 8 bases unmatched. The CDR3 DNA reads TGTGCCAGCAGCTTGTTTTCTAGCGGGAAGTACTACAATGAGCAGTTCTTC. This encodes CASSLFSSGKYYNEQFF.

The chain carries TRBV29-1 and TRBJ1-4; TRBD1 matches 8 bases. V shed 7 bases, J shed 3 bases, and the junction held 4 bases outside the gene matches. This CDR3 contains 13 residues. Germline CDR1 is SQVTM and CDR2 is ANQGSEA. The CDR3 DNA sequence: TGCAGCGCCAGGACAGGGCCTAATGAAAAACTGTTTTTT. The encoded protein is CSARTGPNEKLFF.

The rearrangement links TRBV14 to TRBJ1-5; D perhaps matches TRBD1 (6 bases). CDR3 size: 13 residues. Germline CDR1 reads SGHDN; CDR2 reads FVKESK. Between the trimmed V and J ends, which lost 5 bases and 6 bases, there was a span of 11 bases. In nucleotides, the CDR3 is TGTGCCAGCAGCACAGGGATCCGTCAGCCCCAGCATTTT. Translation gives CASSTGIRQPQHF. The whole variable domain, remainder taken from reference TRBV14 and TRBJ1-5, is EAGVTQFPSHSVIEKGQTVTLRCDPISGHDNLYWYRRVMGKEIKFLLHFVKESKQDESGMPNNRFLAERTGGTYSTLKVQPAELEDSGVYFCASSTGIRQPQHFGDGTRLSIL.

The gene calls are TRBV11-2 and TRBJ2-7; D remains ambiguous. V lost 2 bases and J lost 4, with 15 bases in between. Germline loops: CDR1 SGHAT, CDR2 FQNNGV. The length of the CDR3 is 15 residues. As DNA, the CDR3 is TGTGCCAGCAGCTTAATCGCCAGCAGTCCGTACGAGCAGTACTTC. This codes for CASSLIASSPYEQYF.

The rearrangement links TRBV6-5 to TRBJ2-6, with D perhaps TRBD1 or TRBD2 (5 bases each). This CDR3 comprises 15 residues. Trimming stripped 10 bases from V and 2 bases from J, with 15 bases between. Per germline, CDR1 MNHEY and CDR2 SVGAGI. The CDR3 DNA reads TGTGCCATCCGGCAGGGAGTGGCTGGGGCCAACGTCCTGACTTTC. Protein sequence: CAIRQGVAGANVLTF.

This clone was counted only a few times. The chain is built from TRBV28 and TRBJ1-2; D not certain. Germline V gene lookup returns CDR1 MDHEN and CDR2 SYDVKM. V was pared by 5 bases and J by 5 bases, with 12 bases between. This CDR3 has 13 residues. The CDR3, as DNA: TGTGCCAGCAGTCGCTACCCAGCATATGGCTACACCTTC. Translated, it gives CASSRYPAYGYTF.

The J gene is TRBJ2-7, the V gene TRBV2; maybe TRBD2 (5 bases). The CDR3 runs to 14 residues. Germline V gene sequence: CDR1 SNHLY, CDR2 FYNNEI. The V end was cut by 0 bases, the J end by 4 bases, with 10 bases between. CDR3 in amino acids: CASSEAPGVYEQYF. The DNA for the CDR3 is TGTGCCAGCAGTGAAGCCCCCGGGGTTTACGAGCAGTACTTC.

The gene calls are TRBV11-2 and TRBJ2-3, with 10 bases that match TRBD2. V shed 4 bases, J shed 3 bases, and the junction held 10 bases outside the gene matches. The V gene's germline CDR1 is SGHAT and CDR2 FQNNGV. The CDR3 is made up of 17 amino acids. The CDR3 nucleotides read TGTGCCAGCAGCTCAAGGTTTCTAGCGGGAGTTACAGATACGCAGTATTTT. It translates to CASSSRFLAGVTDTQYF.

The chain couples TRBV19 to TRBJ1-2, with D hard to call. Germline assignment: CDR1 LNHDA and CDR2 SQIVND (reference sequence). V was pared by 7 bases and J by 5 bases, with 17 bases between. The CDR3 loop spans 14 amino acids. CDR3 nucleotides: TGTGCCAGTAAACGCCCCGACACCCAATATGGCTACACCTTC. Its protein product is CASKRPDTQYGYTF.

The V and J genes are TRBV2 and TRBJ2-3; TRBD2 matches 8 bases. The V gene end was trimmed by 9 bases and the J gene end by 1 base; junction bases not matched to a gene: 9. The CDR3 runs to 15 residues. In germline, CDR1 is SNHLY, CDR2 FYNNEI. The CDR3 region is CASSPRAGGTDTQYF. CDR3 bases: TGTGCCAGTTCTCCTCGAGCGGGAGGCACAGATACGCAGTATTTT. Full variable domain (outside the CDR3, taken from reference TRBV2 and TRBJ2-3): EPEVTQTPSHQVTQMGQEVILRCVPISNHLYFYWYRQILGQKVEFLVSFYNNEISEKSEIFDDQFSVERPDGSNFTLKIRSTKLEDSAMYFCASSPRAGGTDTQYFGPGTRLTVL.

V is TRBV1 and J is TRBJ1-1. TRBV1 is designated a pseudogene. The CDR3 is 18 amino acids. CDR3 residues: CTSSQDKEHGGPATEAFF. As DNA, the CDR3 is TGCACCAGCAGCCAAGATAAGGAGCACGGGGGGCCGGCCACTGAAGCTTTCTTT.

CDR3 DNA: TGTGCCAGCAGCTCCGGGACAGTGGTGGCCAAAAACATTCAGTACTTC. Protein product: CASSSGTVVAKNIQYF. This sequence joins TRBV5-8 and TRBJ2-4; 7 bases align to TRBD1. The V gene end was trimmed by 3 bases and the J gene end by 1 base; junction bases not matched to a gene: 7. Germline V gene data show CDR1 as SGHTS and CDR2 as YDEGEE. The CDR3 is 16 amino acids. Looking up the rest from reference TRBV5-8 and TRBJ2-4 gives the full variable domain: EAGVTQSPTHLIKTRGQQATLRCSPISGHTSVYWYQQALGLGLQFLLWYDEGEERNRGNFPPRFSGRQFPNYSSELNVNALELEDSALYLCASSSGTVVAKNIQYFGAGTRLSVL.

V usage is TRBV18 and J usage is TRBJ2-6; D gene ambiguous. Germline V gene lookup returns CDR1 KGHSH and CDR2 LQKENI. Deletions cut 2 bases from V and 2 bases from J, with 10 bases between. The CDR3 length is 16 residues. The CDR3 sequence is CASSPYSPAGANVLTF. As DNA, the CDR3 is TGTGCCAGCTCACCATACTCACCTGCTGGGGCCAACGTCCTGACTTTC.

The chain is built from TRBV6-1 and TRBJ2-2; 10 bases agree with TRBD2. CDR1 is MNHNS, CDR2 SASEGT, per germline. There are 17 residues in the CDR3. Trimming took 3 bases from V and 0 from J; bases not matched to a gene: 4. The DNA of the CDR3 is TGTGCCAGCAGTGAGCTACTAGCGGGGACGAACACCGGGGAGCTGTTTTTT. It encodes CASSELLAGTNTGELFF.

The chain recombines TRBV19 with TRBJ2-1; 12 bases agree with TRBD2. CDR1 LNHDA and CDR2 SQIVND come from the germline V gene (reference sequence). J lost 7 bases, V lost 9 bases, and 7 bases had no gene match. CDR3 length: 14 residues. CDR3 DNA: TGTGCCAGCGCTAGCGGGAGGGCTAAGAATGAGCAGTTCTTC. Encoded protein: CASASGRAKNEQFF.